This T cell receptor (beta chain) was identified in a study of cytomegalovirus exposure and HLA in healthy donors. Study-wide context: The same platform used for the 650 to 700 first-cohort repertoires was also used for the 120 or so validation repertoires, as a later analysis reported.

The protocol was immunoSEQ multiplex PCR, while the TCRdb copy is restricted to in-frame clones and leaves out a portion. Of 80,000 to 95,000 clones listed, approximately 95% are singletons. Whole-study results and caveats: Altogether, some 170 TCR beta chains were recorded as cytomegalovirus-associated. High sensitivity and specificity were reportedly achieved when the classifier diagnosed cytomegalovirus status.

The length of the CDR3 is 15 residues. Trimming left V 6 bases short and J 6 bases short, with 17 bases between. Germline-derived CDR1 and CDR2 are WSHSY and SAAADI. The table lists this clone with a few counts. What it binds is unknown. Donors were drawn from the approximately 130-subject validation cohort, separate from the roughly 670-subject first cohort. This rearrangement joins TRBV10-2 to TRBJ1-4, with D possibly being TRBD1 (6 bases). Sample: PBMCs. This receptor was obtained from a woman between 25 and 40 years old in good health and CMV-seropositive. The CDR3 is CASSNPTGQDEKLFF. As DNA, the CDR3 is TGCGCCAGCAGCAACCCGACAGGACAAGATGAAAAACTGTTTTTT.